This paragraph covers one T cell receptor beta chain sequence. V trimming: 1 base; J trimming: 11 bases; junction bases outside the gene matches: 10. Germline loops: CDR1 LGHDT, CDR2 YNNKEL (reference sequence). The CDR3 contains 15 residues. These data belong to a study of blood T cell repertoires in COVID-19. Study-level information: Whether acute or convalescent, the COVID-19 samples came from the United States, Italy and Spain. Sample material is recorded as cDNA or gDNA derived from T cells, B-cell-depleted T cells, or PBMCs.

Original data processing: Estimates of nucleated cell counts were drawn from the amplification of reference gene primers. The table came from immunoSEQ multiplex PCR; TCRdb's copy has only in-frame clones and leaves some out. V and J calls and clone size are those listed in that table; D and trimming were worked out from the DNA. The sample lists about 120,000 clones, around 80% occurring once. The clonotype originates from a woman aged 45-65 years with acute or convalescent COVID-19. The J gene is TRBJ1-4, the V gene TRBV3-1 (or the pseudogene TRBV3-2), with 7 bases that match TRBD1. The specimen was peripheral blood. CDR3 DNA sequence: TGTGCCAGCAGCCAAGGTGTGGCAGGGGGTGAGAAACTGTTTTTT. It encodes CASSQGVAGGEKLFF.